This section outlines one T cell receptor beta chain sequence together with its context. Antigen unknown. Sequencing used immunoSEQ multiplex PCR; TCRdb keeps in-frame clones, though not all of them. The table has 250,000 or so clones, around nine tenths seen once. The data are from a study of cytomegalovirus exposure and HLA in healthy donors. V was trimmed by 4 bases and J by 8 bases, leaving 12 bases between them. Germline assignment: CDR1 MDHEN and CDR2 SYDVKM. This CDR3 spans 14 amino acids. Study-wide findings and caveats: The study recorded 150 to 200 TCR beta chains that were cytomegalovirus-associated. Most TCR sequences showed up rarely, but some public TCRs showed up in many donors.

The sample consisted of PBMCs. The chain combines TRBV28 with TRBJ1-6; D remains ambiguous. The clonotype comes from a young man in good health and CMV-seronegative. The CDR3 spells CASSYEGAHSPLHF. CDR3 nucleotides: TGTGCCAGCAGTTACGAGGGAGCCCATTCACCCCTCCACTTT.